This T cell receptor (beta chain) emerged from a study of Ad26.COV2.S vaccination and SARS-CoV-2 variants. A note on this clone: Other DNA sequences from this sample encode an identical CDR3 as well.

Noted treatment: about 20 received Ad26.COV2.S at low or high dose, single or two shots; 5 received placebo; per-sample allocation not given. The study sampled participants on day 63 after the first vaccine or placebo injection. Trimming stripped 6 bases from V and 4 bases from J, with 4 bases between. The germline CDR1 and CDR2 sequences are SNHLY and FYNNEI. CDR3 size: 11 residues. Assay used: immunoSEQ multiplex PCR; TCRdb lists only in-frame clones, some missing. Of about 400,000 clones listed, 92% are singletons. The sequenced sample was peripheral blood, obtained in a trial of Ad26.COV2.S vaccine versus placebo. The origin of this receptor is a person aged 18-60 years who received the Ad26.COV2.S COVID-19 vaccine or a placebo. This rearrangement joins TRBV2 to TRBJ2-1, with D uncertain. The CDR3 DNA reads TGTGCCAGCAGGGATTACAATGAGCAGTTCTTC. It specifies CASRDYNEQFF.